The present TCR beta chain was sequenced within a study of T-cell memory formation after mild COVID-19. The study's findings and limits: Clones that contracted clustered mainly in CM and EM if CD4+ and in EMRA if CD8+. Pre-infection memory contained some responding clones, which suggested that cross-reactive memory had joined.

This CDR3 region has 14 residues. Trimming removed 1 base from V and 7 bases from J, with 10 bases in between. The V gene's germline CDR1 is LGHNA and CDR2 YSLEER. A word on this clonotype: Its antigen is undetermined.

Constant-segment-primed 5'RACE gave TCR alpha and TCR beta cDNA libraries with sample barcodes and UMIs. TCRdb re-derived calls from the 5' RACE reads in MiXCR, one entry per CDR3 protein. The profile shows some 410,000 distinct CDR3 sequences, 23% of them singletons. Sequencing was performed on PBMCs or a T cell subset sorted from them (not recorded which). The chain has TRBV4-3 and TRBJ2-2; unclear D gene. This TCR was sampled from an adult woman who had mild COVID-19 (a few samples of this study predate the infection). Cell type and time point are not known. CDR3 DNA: TGCGCCAGCAGCCAAGTATCCGGGCGCGGGGAGCTGTTTTTT. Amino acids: CASSQVSGRGELFF.